These T cell receptor beta chains were read from a single sample in a study of control samples from healthy donors and cancer patients. The method was immunoSEQ multiplex PCR; TCRdb's version includes in-frame clones alone and lacks a portion of them. The profile shows about 220,000 clones, roughly 94% of them singletons. The sequenced material came from blood. All receptors come from a man over 45 in good health. CDR3s include the opening cysteine and the closing phenylalanine or tryptophan. Each record gives: clone size, J gene, V gene, D gene, CDR3 protein, CDR3 DNA. D genes are given only for firm matches. Expanded clones are given a class, and other clones once, few, many or no size at all.

clone_size: -; j_call: TRBJ2-1; v_call: TRBV7-3; d_call: -; cdr3_aa: CASSQTAAYNEQFF; cdr3_nt: TGTGCCAGCAGCCAGACTGCTGCCTACAATGAGCAGTTCTTC
clone_size: -; j_call: TRBJ1-6; v_call: TRBV6-5; d_call: TRBD1; cdr3_aa: CASGRQGMNSPLHF; cdr3_nt: TGTGCCAGCGGGAGACAGGGAATGAATTCACCCCTCCACTTT
clone_size: once; j_call: TRBJ1-3; v_call: TRBV4-2; d_call: -; cdr3_aa: CASSQRGSTIYF; cdr3_nt: TGTGCCAGCAGCCAACGGGGGTCCACCATATATTTT
clone_size: -; j_call: TRBJ2-7; v_call: TRBV5-4; d_call: TRBD2; cdr3_aa: CASSFPSGGAEEQYF; cdr3_nt: TGTGCCAGCAGCTTCCCTAGCGGGGGGGCCGAAGAGCAGTACTTC
clone_size: -; j_call: TRBJ1-5; v_call: TRBV28; d_call: -; cdr3_aa: CASSSWQGSSQPQHF; cdr3_nt: TGTGCCAGCAGTTCCTGGCAGGGATCTAGTCAGCCCCAGCATTTT
clone_size: -; j_call: TRBJ2-7; v_call: TRBV30; d_call: -; cdr3_aa: CAWRGTRGQREQYF; cdr3_nt: TGTGCCTGGAGGGGTACCCGGGGTCAGCGAGAGCAGTACTTC
clone_size: -; j_call: TRBJ1-2; v_call: TRBV19; d_call: -; cdr3_aa: CASSIRGGKADGYTF; cdr3_nt: TGTGCCAGTAGTATTCGGGGTGGGAAAGCCGATGGCTACACCTTC
clone_size: -; j_call: TRBJ1-2; v_call: TRBV21-1; d_call: -; cdr3_aa: CASSKPGQEPYGYTF; cdr3_nt: TGTGCCAGCAGCAAACCCGGACAGGAGCCCTATGGCTACACCTTC
clone_size: -; j_call: TRBJ2-1; v_call: TRBV18; d_call: -; cdr3_aa: CASSPQTGNNEQFF; cdr3_nt: TGTGCCAGCTCACCCCAAACAGGAAACAATGAGCAGTTCTTC
clone_size: -; j_call: TRBJ1-1; v_call: TRBV29-1; d_call: -; cdr3_aa: CSVLGAGGTEAFF; cdr3_nt: TGCAGCGTGCTCGGGGCCGGGGGCACTGAAGCTTTCTTT
clone_size: -; j_call: TRBJ1-2; v_call: TRBV9; d_call: TRBD1; cdr3_aa: CASSSGGQGYGYTF; cdr3_nt: TGTGCCAGCAGCTCAGGGGGACAGGGTTACGGCTACACCTTC
clone_size: -; j_call: TRBJ2-5; v_call: TRBV2; d_call: -; cdr3_aa: CASSEAMWAQYF; cdr3_nt: TGTGCCAGCAGTGAAGCAATGTGGGCCCAGTACTTC
clone_size: -; j_call: TRBJ1-2; v_call: TRBV29-1; d_call: TRBD1; cdr3_aa: CSVRNSGGNDYGYTF; cdr3_nt: TGCAGCGTTAGAAACTCAGGGGGCAATGACTATGGCTACACCTTC
clone_size: -; j_call: TRBJ2-6; v_call: TRBV6-5; d_call: -; cdr3_aa: CASSFSIYSGANVLTF; cdr3_nt: TGTGCCAGCAGTTTCTCTATCTACTCTGGGGCCAACGTCCTGACTTTC
clone_size: -; j_call: TRBJ1-6; v_call: TRBV5-5; d_call: -; cdr3_aa: CASSPGQFFARGGPLHF; cdr3_nt: TGTGCCAGCAGCCCCGGACAGTTTTTCGCCCGAGGTGGACCCCTCCACTTT
clone_size: -; j_call: TRBJ2-3; v_call: TRBV7-8; d_call: TRBD1; cdr3_aa: CARRQDRPDTQYF; cdr3_nt: TGTGCCCGTCGGCAGGACAGGCCAGATACGCAGTATTTT
clone_size: -; j_call: TRBJ2-5; v_call: TRBV18; d_call: -; cdr3_aa: CASSPPLTTETQYF; cdr3_nt: TGTGCCAGCTCACCACCTCTGACAACAGAGACCCAGTACTTC
clone_size: -; j_call: TRBJ2-5; v_call: TRBV28; d_call: -; cdr3_aa: CASRAVSGGETQYF; cdr3_nt: TGTGCCAGCAGAGCAGTGAGTGGGGGGGAGACCCAGTACTTC
clone_size: once; j_call: TRBJ1-5; v_call: TRBV28; d_call: -; cdr3_aa: CASSETVAVRPQHF; cdr3_nt: TGTGCCAGCAGTGAGACCGTGGCCGTTAGGCCCCAGCATTTT
clone_size: -; j_call: TRBJ1-5; v_call: TRBV6-1; d_call: -; cdr3_aa: CASSEGAYSNQPQHF; cdr3_nt: TGTGCCAGCAGTGAAGGGGCTTATAGCAATCAGCCCCAGCATTTT
clone_size: -; j_call: TRBJ1-3; v_call: TRBV18; d_call: -; cdr3_aa: CASSGLTGNTIYF; cdr3_nt: TGTGCCAGCTCGGGACTTACGGGAAACACCATATATTTT
clone_size: -; j_call: TRBJ2-5; v_call: TRBV5-1; d_call: -; cdr3_aa: CASQPTEIQETQYF; cdr3_nt: TGCGCCAGCCAACCCACAGAGATTCAAGAGACCCAGTACTTC
clone_size: -; j_call: TRBJ2-5; v_call: TRBV11-2; d_call: TRBD2; cdr3_aa: CASSMGLAGPTQETQYF; cdr3_nt: TGTGCCAGCAGCATGGGACTAGCGGGGCCGACCCAAGAGACCCAGTACTTC
clone_size: -; j_call: TRBJ2-1; v_call: TRBV18; d_call: -; cdr3_aa: CASSPFEFRHNEQFF; cdr3_nt: TGTGCCAGCTCCCCTTTTGAGTTCCGGCACAATGAGCAGTTCTTC
clone_size: -; j_call: TRBJ1-6; v_call: TRBV28; d_call: -; cdr3_aa: CASSAGQNYNSPLHF; cdr3_nt: TGTGCCAGCAGTGCCGGACAGAACTATAATTCACCCCTCCACTTT
clone_size: -; j_call: TRBJ1-2; v_call: TRBV20-1; d_call: -; cdr3_aa: CSATLFGYTF; cdr3_nt: TGCAGTGCTACGCTATTCGGCTACACCTTC
clone_size: -; j_call: TRBJ2-1; v_call: TRBV2; d_call: TRBD2; cdr3_aa: CASSPLASPYNEQFF; cdr3_nt: TGTGCCAGCAGCCCACTAGCGTCTCCCTACAATGAGCAGTTCTTC
clone_size: once; j_call: TRBJ1-2; v_call: TRBV28; d_call: -; cdr3_aa: CASSLKGYYGYTF; cdr3_nt: TGTGCCAGCAGTTTAAAGGGGTACTATGGCTACACCTTC
clone_size: -; j_call: TRBJ1-2; v_call: TRBV7-9; d_call: -; cdr3_aa: CASSLFGMQGASGYTF; cdr3_nt: TGTGCCAGCAGCTTATTCGGGATGCAGGGAGCAAGTGGCTACACCTTC
clone_size: -; j_call: TRBJ1-3; v_call: TRBV30; d_call: -; cdr3_aa: CAWSADSGNTIYF; cdr3_nt: TGTGCCTGGAGTGCGGACTCTGGAAACACCATATATTTT
clone_size: -; j_call: TRBJ2-7; v_call: TRBV29-1; d_call: -; cdr3_aa: CSVFQRGQPYEQYF; cdr3_nt: TGCAGCGTTTTTCAGAGAGGGCAACCCTACGAGCAGTACTTC
clone_size: -; j_call: TRBJ1-3; v_call: TRBV10-3; d_call: -; cdr3_aa: CAISPGGTGNTIYF; cdr3_nt: TGTGCCATCAGTCCCGGTGGAACTGGAAACACCATATATTTT
clone_size: -; j_call: TRBJ1-2; v_call: TRBV18; d_call: -; cdr3_aa: CASSPSTGEEQGYTF; cdr3_nt: TGTGCCAGCTCACCGTCCACAGGAGAGGAACAGGGCTACACCTTC
clone_size: once; j_call: TRBJ1-1; v_call: TRBV5-5; d_call: -; cdr3_aa: CASSLWESSRPLEAFF; cdr3_nt: TGTGCCAGCAGCTTGTGGGAGTCCAGCCGTCCACTTGAAGCTTTCTTT
clone_size: -; j_call: TRBJ1-4; v_call: TRBV5-1; d_call: -; cdr3_aa: CASSLMGTNEKLFF; cdr3_nt: TGCGCCAGCAGCTTAATGGGCACTAATGAAAAACTGTTTTTT
clone_size: -; j_call: TRBJ1-3; v_call: TRBV21-1; d_call: -; cdr3_aa: CASSPLTGSGNTIYF; cdr3_nt: TGTGCCAGCAGCCCTCTGACAGGGTCTGGAAACACCATATATTTT
clone_size: -; j_call: TRBJ2-5; v_call: TRBV27; d_call: -; cdr3_aa: CASSPHGGRQETQYF; cdr3_nt: TGTGCCAGCAGTCCACATGGGGGCCGCCAAGAGACCCAGTACTTC
clone_size: -; j_call: TRBJ2-5; v_call: TRBV5-1; d_call: TRBD2; cdr3_aa: CASSPSGRGGHLETQYF; cdr3_nt: TGCGCCAGCAGCCCCTCGGGGCGGGGGGGCCATTTGGAGACCCAGTACTTC